A single sample gave rise to the 28 T cell receptor beta chains below, sequenced in a study of shared clonotypes between healthy human individuals. Assay used: immunoSEQ multiplex PCR; TCRdb lists only in-frame clones, some missing. The table has 780,000 or so clones, over 60% seen once. Sequencing was performed on memory CD4+ T cells sorted from blood. The subset is: CD45RA-negative fraction. The receptors here all came from a woman aged 30 to 39 in good health.

This clone has a single count. The rearrangement links TRBV4-1 to TRBJ1-4; possibly TRBD1 for D (6 bases). The germline CDR1 and CDR2 sequences are MGHRA and YSYEKL. The CDR3 consists of 15 residues. Trimming stripped 0 bases from V and 7 bases from J, with 12 bases between. CDR3 in amino acids: CASSQDSRGGEKLFF. The CDR3 DNA sequence: TGCGCCAGCAGCCAAGATAGCAGGGGCGGTGAAAAACTGTTTTTT.

The gene calls are TRBV2 and TRBJ2-7; possibly TRBD1 or TRBD2 for D (6 bases each). Germline CDR1 reads SNHLY; CDR2 reads FYNNEI. V was cut by 3 bases and J by 7 bases, with 19 bases left in between. The CDR3 covers 15 residues. CDR3 DNA sequence: TGTGCCAGCAGTGATGACAGGAGGGTTCTCGGGGAGCAGTACTTC. Its protein product is CASSDDRRVLGEQYF.

This clone has a handful of counts. The chain employs TRBV6-5 and TRBJ1-5; a weak D match, TRBD1 (5 bases). The CDR3 is made up of 14 amino acids. Trimming removed 6 bases at V and 4 bases at J, with 13 bases between. Germline assignment: CDR1 MNHEY and CDR2 SVGAGI. In DNA form, the CDR3 reads TGTGCCAGCAGGCCGGGGGAGAGAAATCAGCCCCAGCATTTT. This translates into CASRPGERNQPQHF.

This clone has only a few counts. The genes are TRBV18 and TRBJ2-4; D gene uncertain. Germline values: CDR1 KGHSH, CDR2 LQKENI. Trimming cost V 2 bases and J 12 bases, with 20 bases left between them. The CDR3 runs to 15 residues. CDR3 amino acids: CASSPGQDEFGSQYF. The CDR3 DNA sequence: TGTGCCAGCTCACCAGGGCAGGACGAATTCGGTAGTCAGTACTTC.

This chain connects TRBV21-1 to TRBJ2-2. TRBV21-1 is flagged as a pseudogene. The CDR3 loop spans 15 amino acids. CDR3: CASSKRALHTGELFF. The CDR3 nucleotides read TGTGCCAGCAGCAAACGGGCGCTTCACACCGGGGAGCTGTTTTTT.

This chain joins TRBV10-3 and TRBJ2-1; D is perhaps TRBD1 or TRBD2 (6 bases each). The length of the CDR3 is 13 residues. Trimming removed 4 bases from V and 8 bases from J, with 12 bases in between. The germline V gene encodes CDR1 ENHRY and CDR2 SYGVKD. The CDR3 is CAISGLGGHEQFF. CDR3 bases: TGTGCCATCAGTGGGTTGGGGGGCCATGAGCAGTTCTTC.

This clone was detected only a few times. In the same sample, other DNA sequences code for this CDR3. The chain has TRBV5-1 and TRBJ2-1, with TRBD1 matching over 10 bases. This CDR3 has 14 amino acids. Germline V gene sequence: CDR1 SGHRS, CDR2 YFSETQ. Unmatched junction bases numbered 3, after V lost 0 bases and J lost 9 bases. This CDR3 is CASSLGTGGIEQFF. In DNA form, the CDR3 reads TGCGCCAGCAGCTTGGGGACAGGGGGGATTGAGCAGTTCTTC.

The V call is TRBV5-4, the J call TRBJ2-2, with D possibly TRBD2 on 6 matching bases. The ends were cut back, 4 bases at V and 0 bases at J, with 16 bases in the middle. Germline CDR1 is SGHNT and CDR2 is YYREEE (reference sequence). The length of the CDR3 is 17 residues. The CDR3 here is CASSGVVGGTNTGELFF. CDR3 nucleotide sequence: TGTGCCAGCAGCGGGGTGGTGGGCGGGACGAACACCGGGGAGCTGTTTTTT.

The J gene is TRBJ1-1, the V gene TRBV27; D is ambiguous. Germline CDR1 MNHEY, CDR2 SMNVEV (reference sequence). The CDR3 loop spans 14 amino acids. V lost 1 base and J 1 base, leaving 7 bases between the germline ends. CDR3 in DNA: TGTGCCAGCAGTTTATGGGCAGGGAACACTGAAGCTTTCTTT. Residues: CASSLWAGNTEAFF.

This sequence joins TRBV5-4 and TRBJ2-5; 7 positions match TRBD2. With V trimmed by 2 bases and J by 1 base, 5 bases remained unmatched. This CDR3 has 15 residues. Germline values: CDR1 SGHNT, CDR2 YYREEE (reference sequence). CDR3 residues: CASSLAGLPQETQYF. Written as DNA, the CDR3 is TGTGCCAGCAGCTTAGCGGGACTACCCCAAGAGACCCAGTACTTC.

The chain links TRBV7-6 to TRBJ2-2; 13 positions match TRBD2. The CDR3 contains 16 residues. The junction had 6 bases not matched to a gene; V was cut back by 5 bases and J by 6 bases. The germline V gene encodes CDR1 SGHVS and CDR2 FNYEAQ. The CDR3 is CASSPGLAGAAGELFF. The CDR3 DNA follows: TGTGCCAGCAGCCCTGGACTAGCGGGGGCCGCCGGGGAGCTGTTTTTT.

The rearrangement joins TRBV27 to TRBJ1-2; TRBD1 matches 11 bases. Germline values: CDR1 MNHEY, CDR2 SMNVEV (reference sequence). The ends lost 10 bases at V and 0 bases at J; junction bases unmatched: 7. The CDR3 sequence is 15 residues long. CDR3 amino acids: CATKPGQGANYGYTF. CDR3 bases: TGTGCCACCAAACCGGGACAGGGGGCTAACTATGGCTACACCTTC.

The CDR3 bases are TGTGCCAGCAGCTGGGACGGCCGGTACGAGCAGTACTTC. Its translation is CASSWDGRYEQYF. This chain joins TRBV5-4 and TRBJ2-7; tentatively, D is TRBD1 or TRBD2 (5 bases each). The V gene lost 3 bases and the J gene lost 4 bases, with 11 bases spanning the gap. Germline loops: CDR1 SGHNT, CDR2 YYREEE (reference sequence). The CDR3 contains 13 residues.

This clone showed up many times. The gene calls are TRBV2 and TRBJ2-7; 9 bases line up with TRBD1. Losses at the gene ends were 6 bases for V and 2 bases for J; bases not matched to a gene: 5. Per the germline V gene, CDR1 is SNHLY and CDR2 is FYNNEI. The CDR3 spans 14 residues. The CDR3 DNA reads TGTGCCAGCAGCGCCGGGACAGGGCCCTACGAGCAGTACTTC. It specifies CASSAGTGPYEQYF.

The chain recombines TRBV19 with TRBJ2-1; the D is unclear. The CDR3 totals 15 residues. The V end was cut by 4 bases, the J end by 3 bases, with 13 bases between. Germline CDR1 LNHDA, CDR2 SQIVND (reference sequence). CDR3 region: CASSRSHRNYNEQFF. The CDR3 nucleotides are TGTGCCAGTAGTAGGTCCCATCGGAACTACAATGAGCAGTTCTTC.

The chain carries TRBV19 and TRBJ2-2; 10 positions agree with TRBD2. The CDR3 runs to 16 residues. Per germline, CDR1 LNHDA and CDR2 SQIVND (reference sequence). Trimming cost V 7 bases and J 5 bases; bases outside gene matches: 10. CDR3 sequence (DNA): TGTGCCAGTAAGAGTATGGGACTAGCGTTTACCGGGGAGCTGTTTTTT. This translates into CASKSMGLAFTGELFF.

The chain carries TRBV27 and TRBJ2-7; D possibly uses TRBD1 or TRBD2 (5 bases each). The V end lost 1 base, the J end lost 0 bases, and 16 bases lay between the germline ends. This CDR3 spans 17 amino acids. Germline V lookup: CDR1 MNHEY, CDR2 SMNVEV (reference sequence). The CDR3 region is CASSLWGSGLSSYEQYF. The DNA of the CDR3 is TGTGCCAGCAGTTTATGGGGATCGGGGCTGAGCTCCTACGAGCAGTACTTC.

The rearrangement joins TRBV7-8 to TRBJ1-2; no clear D. The germline V and J ends were trimmed by 1 base and 1 base, with 7 bases remaining between them. Germline CDR1 reads SGHVS; CDR2 reads FQNEAQ. This CDR3 comprises 14 residues. Here the CDR3 DNA reads TGTGCCAGCAGCTTAGGGGGAAATAACTATGGCTACACCTTC. Protein: CASSLGGNNYGYTF.

The V call is TRBV15, the J call TRBJ2-7; D remains unclear. Trimming removed 5 bases from V and 3 bases from J, with 5 bases in between. The CDR3 loop spans 11 amino acids. CDR1 and CDR2 (germline): LNHNV, YYDKDF (reference sequence). The CDR3 region has the DNA TGTGCCACCAGCGGGAACTACGAGCAGTACTTC. Translating it yields CATSGNYEQYF.

The chain recombines TRBV19 with TRBJ1-3; no clear D gene. The CDR3 extends over 14 amino acids. Trimming stripped 3 bases from V and 4 bases from J, with 10 bases between. In germline, CDR1 is LNHDA, CDR2 SQIVND (reference sequence). Here the CDR3 reads CASSISAAGNTIYF. CDR3 bases: TGTGCCAGTAGTATTTCGGCAGCGGGAAACACCATATATTTT. The whole variable domain, filled in from reference TRBV19 and TRBJ1-3, reads DGGITQSPKYLFRKEGQNVTLSCEQNLNHDAMYWYRQDPGQGLRLIYYSQIVNDFQKGDIAEGYSVSREKKESFPLTVTSAQKNPTAFYLCASSISAAGNTIYFGEGSWLTVV.

This clone came up a few times. CDR3 in amino acids: CASTIQGASAKNIQYF. The CDR3 DNA follows: TGTGCCAGCACCATTCAGGGGGCGTCAGCCAAAAACATTCAGTACTTC. This sequence joins TRBV28 and TRBJ2-4, with TRBD1 matching 8 bases. CDR3 length equals 16 residues. V dropped 7 bases and J dropped 0; count of bases not matched to a gene: 8. The germline V gene has CDR1 MDHEN and CDR2 SYDVKM.

In its sample, this clone was seen a few times. This chain joins TRBV2 and TRBJ1-4, with TRBD1 matching over 9 bases. V dropped 2 bases and J dropped 8; count of bases not matched to a gene: 9. This CDR3 is 16 amino acids long. Germline loops: CDR1 SNHLY, CDR2 FYNNEI. CDR3 sequence: CASSENGRTGVEKLFF. The CDR3 bases are TGTGCCAGCAGTGAAAATGGTAGGACAGGGGTGGAAAAACTGTTTTTT.

This rearrangement joins TRBV6-1 to TRBJ1-2; TRBD1 might be the D (5 bases). Germline lookup yields CDR1 MNHNS and CDR2 SASEGT. CDR3 length: 15 residues. The ends were cut back, 1 base at V and 4 bases at J, with 13 bases in the middle. The DNA for the CDR3 is TGTGCCAGCAGTGAAGGGCAGGGCACTACCTATGGCTACACCTTC. It is translated as CASSEGQGTTYGYTF.

This chain connects TRBV5-8 to TRBJ1-5, with 7 bases aligning to TRBD1. The CDR3 is 18 amino acids. V was pared by 3 bases and J by 0 bases, with 12 bases of the junction left unmatched. Germline CDR1 and CDR2: SGHTS and YDEGEE. The CDR3 loop is CASSSHLTGANSNQPQHF. The CDR3 bases are TGTGCCAGCAGCTCTCATCTAACAGGGGCCAATAGCAATCAGCCCCAGCATTTT.

V and J are TRBV5-1 and TRBJ2-3, with D uncertain. The CDR3 contains 11 residues. V was shortened by 2 bases and J by 5 bases, with 3 bases between the two germline ends. In germline, CDR1 is SGHRS, CDR2 YFSETQ. DNA of the CDR3: TGCGCCAGCAGCTTCTTAGATACGCAGTATTTT. As protein: CASSFLDTQYF.

The rearrangement links TRBV6-6 to TRBJ2-7; TRBD1 is a possible D gene (6 bases). This CDR3 contains 14 residues. The germline V gene encodes CDR1 MNHNY and CDR2 SVGAGI (reference sequence). The germline V and J ends were trimmed by 6 bases and 7 bases, with 19 bases remaining between them. CDR3 region: CASSTSEGGKEQYF. The CDR3 nucleotides read TGTGCCAGCAGCACCTCGGAAGGGGGTAAAGAGCAGTACTTC.

The table lists this clone with a few counts. V usage is TRBV27 and J usage is TRBJ2-3; 7 bases match TRBD1. CDR3 length equals 13 residues. Germline loops: CDR1 MNHEY, CDR2 SMNVEV (reference sequence). The J segment lost 6 bases and the V segment lost 5 bases, leaving 5 bases of the junction unmatched. CDR3 amino acids: CASSGQGDDTQYF. CDR3 bases: TGTGCCAGCAGTGGGCAGGGGGACGATACGCAGTATTTT.

This clone was seen once. The genes are TRBV4-1 and TRBJ2-5; the D is unclear. This CDR3 contains 15 residues. Germline V CDR1 and CDR2: MGHRA, YSYEKL. Trimming cost V 1 base and J 4 bases, with 13 bases left between them. The CDR3 is CASSQVYRPIETQYF. The CDR3 DNA follows: TGCGCCAGCAGCCAAGTTTACAGACCGATAGAGACCCAGTACTTC.